These 18 T cell receptor beta chains were sequenced from one sample in a study of T cell clonality in common variable immunodeficiency. The assay was immunoSEQ multiplex PCR, and TCRdb's table has in-frame clones only and misses some. The repertoire has about 37,000 clones, none seen only once; the ten largest take under 3%. The sequencing sample was made of peripheral blood mononuclear cells. The receptors were gathered from a person between 18 and 69 years old in good health.

This clone showed up many times. The read comes to an end 3 residues before the CDR3 does, leaving the germline J gene to fill in the end. The V and J genes are TRBV20-1 and TRBJ1-5, with 7 bases lining up with TRBD1. CDR1 is DFQATT, CDR2 SNEGSKA, per germline (reference sequence). This CDR3 has 14 residues. The trim removed 5 bases at V and 4 bases at J, leaving 8 bases unmatched. The CDR3 DNA, read in part, is TGCAGTGCTGCTTCCGGGACAGCTAATCAGCCC. It codes for CSAASGTANQP. The whole CDR3 sequence reads CSAASGTANQPQHF.

At least ten counts were recorded for this clone. The sequenced fragment ends 3 residues before the CDR3 boundary, so the rest is inferred from the germline J gene. The J gene is TRBJ2-4, the V gene TRBV5-1, with D possibly being TRBD1 (5 bases). The germline CDR1 and CDR2 sequences are SGHRS and YFSETQ. The length of the CDR3 is 15 residues. V gave up 2 bases and J gave up 0 bases, with 9 bases separating them. Here the CDR3 reads CASSLGAVAKNIQYF. Partial CDR3 DNA: TGCGCCAGCAGCTTAGGGGCAGTAGCCAAAAACATT.

This clone was seen repeatedly, ten times or more. The sequenced fragment ends 3 residues before the CDR3 boundary, so the rest is inferred from the germline J gene. The chain is built from TRBV29-1 and TRBJ2-3, with TRBD2 identical over 7 bases. The CDR3 runs 15 residues. The germline V gene encodes CDR1 SQVTM and CDR2 ANQGSEA. With V trimmed by 6 bases and J by 1 base, 10 bases remained unmatched. CDR3 protein: CSVRTGGSGTDTQYF. Incomplete CDR3 DNA: TGCAGCGTCCGAACTGGCGGGAGCGGCACAGATACG.

This clone was recorded many times. The read comes to an end 3 residues before the CDR3 does, leaving the germline J gene to fill in the end. This sequence joins TRBV19 and TRBJ1-1; D is ambiguous. Germline V lookup: CDR1 LNHDA, CDR2 SQIVND (reference sequence). V lost 4 bases and J 3 bases, leaving 15 bases between the germline ends. This CDR3 is 15 amino acids long. The CDR3 sequence: CASSRTFLQYTEAFF. The CDR3 bases that were read are TGTGCCAGTAGTAGAACTTTTTTACAGTACACTGAA.

This clone was counted many times. The read gets to within 3 residues of the CDR3 end, and the germline J gene fills in the rest. The rearrangement uses TRBV28 and TRBJ1-5, with a possible D match to TRBD1 (6 bases). The CDR3 length is 15 residues. Germline V gene data show CDR1 as MDHEN and CDR2 as SYDVKM. V was cut by 3 bases and J by 1 base, with 10 bases left in between. The CDR3 bases that were read are TGTGCCAGCAGTTTTCACAGGGACAGCAATCAGCCC. Its translation: CASSFHRDSNQP. The full CDR3 sequence reads CASSFHRDSNQPQHF.

This clone occurred many times. The read ends 3 residues early relative to the CDR3; the germline J gene fills the gap. The chain carries TRBV19 and TRBJ1-1, with D hard to call. Deletions cut 9 bases from V and 2 bases from J, with 10 bases between. CDR3 length: 12 amino acids. Germline lookup yields CDR1 LNHDA and CDR2 SQIVND (reference sequence). This CDR3 reads CASAPGNTEAFF. The CDR3 DNA, read in part, is TGTGCCAGCGCCCCTGGCAACACTGAA.

At least ten counts were recorded for this clone. The CDR3 end falls 3 residues outside the read, so it is completed with the germline J gene. V usage is TRBV5-1 and J usage is TRBJ1-3; 7 bases match TRBD1. Germline CDR1 reads SGHRS; CDR2 reads YFSETQ. CDR3 length: 16 residues. V trimming: 5 bases; J trimming: 0 bases; junction bases outside the gene matches: 8. The CDR3 spells CASRPSGTVSGNTIYF. The part of the CDR3 DNA that was read is TGCGCCAGCAGACCCTCCGGGACAGTCTCTGGAAACACC.

This clone turned up a few times. Read data end 3 residues before the CDR3 end; the end is taken from the germline J gene. The chain links TRBV27 to TRBJ2-7; 8 bases fit TRBD2. With 5 bases clipped from V and 3 bases from J, the junction kept 6 bases outside the gene matches. This CDR3 has 14 residues. CDR1 is MNHEY and CDR2 is SMNVEV in the germline V gene (reference sequence). CDR3 loop: CASSSSGIVYEQYF. CDR3 bases read: TGTGCCAGCAGTAGTAGCGGGATAGTCTACGAG.

This clone has at least ten counts. The CDR3 is cut off 3 residues early in the read; its end comes from the germline J gene. The chain links TRBV5-4 to TRBJ2-2; 7 nucleotides line up with TRBD1. Looked up from germline, CDR1 is SGHNT and CDR2 is YYREEE (reference sequence). Germline trimming cut 2 bases from V and 2 bases from J; bases unmatched to any gene: 6. The CDR3 sequence is 16 residues long. The CDR3 reads CASSFPGTVNTGELFF. CDR3 bases read: TGTGCCAGCAGCTTTCCCGGGACAGTTAACACCGGGGAG.

Notes on this clone: A much more abundant neighbour one base away suggests this may be a read error. Sequencing ends 3 residues short of the CDR3 end; the germline J gene provides the rest. This CDR3 is also generated by other DNA sequences in the sample. This rearrangement joins TRBV18 to TRBJ2-5; possible D gene TRBD1, 6 bases. V lost 6 bases to trimming and J lost 1 base, with 15 bases between them. Germline V gene sequence: CDR1 KGHSH, CDR2 LQKENI. The CDR3 runs to 15 residues. CDR3 DNA, as far as it was read: TGTGCCAGCTCTCTCATAGGACAGATCCAAGAGACC. Amino acid sequence: CASSLIGQIQET. The CDR3 in full is CASSLIGQIQETQYF.

This clone came up many times. The CDR3 extends 3 residues past the end of the read, so its final part is completed from the germline J gene. The rearrangement links TRBV5-1 to TRBJ1-1; tentatively, D is TRBD1 (6 bases). Trimming shortened V by 4 bases and J by 3 bases, and 16 bases separated the two germline ends. The CDR3 is 15 amino acids. Looked up from germline, CDR1 is SGHRS and CDR2 is YFSETQ. Here the CDR3 reads CASSDQGGGDTEAFF. Partial CDR3 DNA: TGCGCCAGCAGCGACCAGGGTGGGGGCGACACTGAA.

The sample holds many counts of this clone. This CDR3 reads CAWSVVRGHEQYF. The CDR3 bases that were read are TGTGCCTGGAGTGTGGTCAGGGGCCACGAG. This rearrangement joins TRBV30 to TRBJ2-7; the D gene is possibly TRBD1 (6 bases). The read gets to within 3 residues of the CDR3 end, and the germline J gene fills in the rest. V lost 0 bases and J 5 bases, leaving 11 bases between the germline ends. Germline loops: CDR1 GTSNPN, CDR2 SVGIG (reference sequence). CDR3 size: 13 residues. The full variable domain, with the rest looked up from reference TRBV30 and TRBJ2-7, is SQTIHQWPATLVQPVGSPLSLECTVEGTSNPNLYWYRQAAGRGLQLLFYSVGIGQISSEVPQNLSASRPQDRQFILSSKKLLLSDSGFYLCAWSVVRGHEQYFGPGTRLTVT.

Of note for this clone: The read ends 3 residues before the CDR3 terminus; that terminus is restored from the germline J gene. The V call is TRBV18, the J call TRBJ1-2, with unresolved D. The CDR3 loop spans 15 amino acids. Germline lookup yields CDR1 KGHSH and CDR2 LQKENI. The sequenced part of the CDR3 DNA is TGTGCCAGCTCACCACCGGCGGGAAGGTCGTACGAC. This gives the protein CASSPPAGRSYD. The complete CDR3 reads CASSPPAGRSYDYTF.

This clone was counted many times. The read ends 3 residues shy of where the CDR3 ends; the end is completed using the germline J gene. The rearrangement uses TRBV12-3 or TRBV12-4 and TRBJ1-1, with a possible D match to TRBD1 (5 bases). The length of the CDR3 is 13 residues. Trimming shortened V by 3 bases and J by 7 bases, and 12 bases separated the two germline ends. The part of the CDR3 DNA that was read is TGTGCCAGCAGTTTTGCGGGGCGCGGTGAA. Translating gives CASSFAGRGE. The whole CDR3 protein is CASSFAGRGEAFF.

This clone was detected many times. The read gets to within 3 residues of the CDR3 end, and the germline J gene fills in the rest. The J gene is TRBJ1-2, the V gene TRBV20-1, with D uncertain. This CDR3 region has 12 residues. The germline gives CDR1 DFQATT, CDR2 SNEGSKA (reference sequence). The DNA read from the CDR3 is TGCAGTGCTAAGACACCCGAAATTAGC. Translating gives CSAKTPEIS. The whole CDR3 region reads CSAKTPEISYTF.

This clone was picked up many times. The missing CDR3 end, 3 residues past where the read stops, is filled in from the germline J gene. J is TRBJ2-7 and V is TRBV7-2, with unresolved D. Trimming removed 4 bases at V and 3 bases at J, with 10 bases between. CDR1 is SGHTA and CDR2 is FQGNSA in the germline V gene. CDR3 length: 13 residues. The DNA read from the CDR3 is TGTGCCAGCAGCTCCTCACATATCTACGAG. Translated: CASSSSHIYE. The whole CDR3 protein reads CASSSSHIYEQYF.

Many counts were recorded for this clone. The observed sequence ends 3 residues before the CDR3 terminus, with the missing tail filled in from the germline J gene. The chain joins TRBV15 to TRBJ2-1; TRBD2 aligns across 12 bases. This CDR3 is built from 20 residues. V lost 0 bases and J lost 6; bases outside the gene matches: 15. Germline CDR1 reads LNHNV; CDR2 reads YYDKDF (reference sequence). CDR3 DNA (partial): TGTGCCACCAGCAGAGATCGTTCGGTTAGACGACTAGCGGGAGTCAATGAG. This sequence encodes CATSRDRSVRRLAGVNE. The whole CDR3 sequence reads CATSRDRSVRRLAGVNEQFF.

This clone occurred a few times. The read comes to an end 3 residues before the CDR3 does, leaving the germline J gene to fill in the end. The gene calls are TRBV18 and TRBJ1-1; 9 bases fit TRBD1. The CDR3 totals 15 residues. Germline CDR1 and CDR2: KGHSH and LQKENI. The CDR3 DNA, read in part, is TGTGCCAGCTCACCGGGACAGGGCAGCACAGATACG. As protein: CASSPGQGSTDT. The full-length CDR3 reads as CASSPGQGSTDTAFF.